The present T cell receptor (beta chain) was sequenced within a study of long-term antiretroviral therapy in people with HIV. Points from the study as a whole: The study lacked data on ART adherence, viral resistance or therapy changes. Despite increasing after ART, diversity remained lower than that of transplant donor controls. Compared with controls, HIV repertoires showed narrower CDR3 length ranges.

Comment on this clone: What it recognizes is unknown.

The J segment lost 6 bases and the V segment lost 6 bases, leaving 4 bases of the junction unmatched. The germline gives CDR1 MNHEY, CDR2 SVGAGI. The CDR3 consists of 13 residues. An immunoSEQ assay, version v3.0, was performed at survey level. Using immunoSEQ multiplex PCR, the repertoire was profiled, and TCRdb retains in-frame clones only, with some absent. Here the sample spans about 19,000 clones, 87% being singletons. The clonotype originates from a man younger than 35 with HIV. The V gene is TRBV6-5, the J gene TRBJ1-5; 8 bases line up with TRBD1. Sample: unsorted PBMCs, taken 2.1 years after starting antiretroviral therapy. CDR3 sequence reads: CASRTGAGQPQHF. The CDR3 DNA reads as TGTGCCAGCAGGACAGGGGCGGGTCAGCCCCAGCATTTT.